This is a list of T cell receptor beta chains from one sample in a study of graft-versus-host responses after intestinal transplantation. No cognate antigen is known for these TCRs. The assay was immunoSEQ multiplex PCR, and TCRdb's table has in-frame clones only and misses some. The repertoire holds some 92,000 clones, with roughly 92% as singletons. The input for sequencing was unstimulated CD4+ T cells sorted from spleen or lymph node cells, taken before intestinal transplant. The receptors come from a human donor who received an intestinal transplant. Both conserved end residues are part of each CDR3. The D gene is left open where the match is weak. Clone size is not always given. Where it is, it says once, few, many or a class for expanded clones.

TRBD1,.,TRBV6-5,TRBJ1-1,TGTGCCAGCAGCTGGGACAGGGCCAAGAACACTGAAGCTTTCTTT,CASSWDRAKNTEAFF
TRBD1,.,TRBV7-9,TRBJ1-1,TGTGCCAGCCTACAGGGGGCTAACTCTGAAGCTTTCTTT,CASLQGANSEAFF
TRBD1,.,TRBV5-6,TRBJ1-3,TGTGCCAGCAGCTGGACAGGGTCTACCTCTGGAAACACCATATATTTT,CASSWTGSTSGNTIYF
TRBD2,.,TRBV28,TRBJ2-7,TGTGCCTGCCAAGGGTCGTCGCGGGAGATCGTCTACGAGCAGTACTTC,CACQGSSREIVYEQYF
.,.,TRBV4-2,TRBJ2-4,TGTGCCAGCAGCCAAGATCGCGGGCCCATCGCAAACATTCAGTACTTC,CASSQDRGPIANIQYF
TRBD1,.,TRBV6-1,TRBJ2-7,TGTGCCAGCAGCAACCCCGGGACAGGGTCCTACGAGCAGTACTTC,CASSNPGTGSYEQYF
TRBD1,.,TRBV5-1,TRBJ2-3,TGCGCCAGCAGCTACCCGGGACAGTCAGATACGCAGTATTTT,CASSYPGQSDTQYF
.,.,TRBV14,TRBJ1-2,TGTGCCAGCAGCCGGTTAAAGGGCAGGAACTATGGCTACACCTTC,CASSRLKGRNYGYTF
.,.,TRBV5-1,TRBJ2-5,TGCGCCAGCAGCGGGAGGGAGACCCAGTACTTC,CASSGRETQYF
.,.,TRBV7-9,TRBJ2-7,TGTGCCAGCAGCTTAGCGGGGCTAGCGCCACTCTACGAGCAGTACTTC,CASSLAGLAPLYEQYF
.,.,TRBV18,TRBJ2-7,TGTGCCAGCTCAACAACTACAGGGATCAGCTACGAGCAGTACTTC,CASSTTTGISYEQYF
.,.,TRBV10-1,TRBJ2-1,TGCGCCAGCAGTTCAGGGTTGGGCCACCCCTACAATGAGCAGTTCTTC,CASSSGLGHPYNEQFF
.,few,TRBV5-1,TRBJ2-1,TGCGCCAGCAGAGAGGGGGGCGCGGGCCAATACAATGAGCAGTTCTTC,CASREGGAGQYNEQFF
TRBD2,.,TRBV6-5,TRBJ2-7,TGTGCCAGCAGTTACTTATTAGCGGGAGGTACCTACGAGCAGTACTTC,CASSYLLAGGTYEQYF
.,once,TRBV5-1,TRBJ2-7,TGCGCCAGCAGCTTGGACAACCCACTCTACGAGCAGTACTTC,CASSLDNPLYEQYF
.,once,TRBV7-9,TRBJ2-3,TGTGCCAGCAGTCCGGCAGGGACAGATACGCAGTATTTT,CASSPAGTDTQYF
.,.,TRBV18,TRBJ1-1,TGTGCCAGCTCGCCCCAGGGAGACACTGAAGCTTTCTTT,CASSPQGDTEAFF
TRBD1,.,TRBV7-8,TRBJ2-7,TGTGCCAGCAGCATAGGAGGACAGGGGACGGGTTACGAGCAGTACTTC,CASSIGGQGTGYEQYF
.,.,TRBV2,TRBJ2-4,TGTGCCAGCAGCCCCGTTTGGGGGGTGAGAAACATTCAGTACTTC,CASSPVWGVRNIQYF
.,.,TRBV5-6,TRBJ1-6,TGTGCCAGCAGCTTGGGCCGTGGGTCACCCCTCCACTTT,CASSLGRGSPLHF
TRBD1,.,TRBV6-6,TRBJ2-4,TGTGCCAGCACCTACGCCCGGGACAGGGACTTTATTCAGTACTTC,CASTYARDRDFIQYF
TRBD1,.,TRBV18,TRBJ2-7,TGTGCCAGCTCACCGGGACAGCTACTAACCTACGAGCAGTACTTC,CASSPGQLLTYEQYF
TRBD2,.,TRBV4-1,TRBJ2-3,TGCGCCAGCAGCCAACAACCTACTAGCGGGGTGCGGGATACGCAGTATTTT,CASSQQPTSGVRDTQYF